This T cell receptor beta chain appears in the sequencing data of a study of T-cell memory formation after mild COVID-19. Study findings and constraints: Contracting clones from day 15 to 85 had balanced CD4/CD8; later expanders favoured CD4+.

This clonotype was observed a few times. Its matching antigen is unknown. Germline V gene data show CDR1 as SGDLS and CDR2 as YYNGEE. Trimming stripped 0 bases from V and 5 bases from J, with 14 bases between. The length of the CDR3 is 16 residues. Constant-segment-primed 5'RACE gave TCR alpha and TCR beta cDNA libraries with sample barcodes and UMIs. TCRdb reprocessed the 5' RACE reads via MiXCR and lists one record per CDR3 protein. The sample has about 440,000 distinct CDR3 sequences; 15% to 20% are singletons. This receptor was taken from an adult woman who had mild COVID-19 (a few samples of this study predate the infection). Cell type and time point are not known. Sequencing used PBMCs or a T cell subset sorted from them (not recorded which). This chain uses TRBV9 with TRBJ2-2; TRBD1 is a possible D gene (6 bases). The CDR3: CASSVVPDSLTGELFF. The CDR3 nucleotides read TGTGCCAGCAGCGTAGTGCCGGACAGCCTAACCGGGGAGCTGTTTTTT. The whole variable domain, filled in from reference TRBV9 and TRBJ2-2, reads DSGVTQTPKHLITATGQRVTLRCSPRSGDLSVYWYQQSLDQGLQFLIQYYNGEERAKGNILERFSAQQFPDLHSELNLSSLELGDSALYFCASSVVPDSLTGELFFGEGSRLTVL.